This T cell receptor (beta chain) originates from a study of early T cells in non-severe SARS-CoV-2 infection. Turning to the study itself: The study sequenced bulk RNA from unsorted whole blood, with chains unpaired. Study conclusions and caveats: Matching results from VDJdb favored anti-spike CD8 responses, leaving private and CD4 specificities undetected.

The library protocol tagged individual cDNA molecules with unique molecular identifiers. MiXCR was run by TCRdb on the 5' RACE reads, yielding one entry per CDR3 protein. The sample lists around 63,000 distinct CDR3 sequences, 4.5% to 7.5% seen once, with about 3.6% in the top ten. This clonotype was detected only a few times. Antigen: not known. Trimming shortened V by 1 base and J by 8 bases, and 8 bases separated the two germline ends. Per the germline V gene, CDR1 is MNHNY and CDR2 is SVGAGI (reference sequence). There are 13 residues in the CDR3. This specimen consisted of whole blood, obtained at baseline. The rearrangement uses TRBV6-6 and TRBJ1-4, with a possible D match to TRBD1 (5 bases). The origin of this receptor is an adult who was a healthcare worker with PCR-confirmed SARS-CoV-2 infection or an uninfected control (not recorded which). CDR3 protein: CASSYFGAEKLFF. CDR3 coding DNA: TGTGCCAGCAGTTACTTTGGGGCCGAAAAACTGTTTTTT.